This TCR beta chain was observed in a study of immune cell composition in non-small cell lung cancer. As regards this clone: Its antigen is undetermined.

Trimming pared 4 bases from V and 6 bases from J, leaving 16 bases between. CDR1 and CDR2 from the germline V gene are SGHDT and YYEEEE. This CDR3 has 15 amino acids. Sequencing used immunoSEQ multiplex PCR; TCRdb keeps in-frame clones, though not all of them. The sample holds around 13,000 clones; roughly 80% are singletons and the top ten take roughly 10%. Findings and limits, study-wide: Dominant in vivo tumour-associated clones were not shown to share tumour-reactive sequences.

Frozen unsorted single-cell suspensions supplied the genomic DNA. This chain uses TRBV5-6 with TRBJ1-4, with a weak D call TRBD1 (6 bases). This receptor was taken from a human donor with non-small cell lung cancer. Sequenced material: lung tumor tissue. Written as DNA, the CDR3 is TGTGCCAGCAGCGGCCCCGGGACAACAGATGAAAAACTGTTTTTT. Protein product: CASSGPGTTDEKLFF.